This TCR beta chain emerged from a study of blood T cell repertoires in COVID-19. Study-wide context: Acute and convalescent COVID-19 samples came from the United States, Italy and Spain. Sources were T cells, B-cell-depleted T cells, or PBMCs; the material itself was cDNA or gDNA.

Sequencing was performed with immunoSEQ multiplex PCR; in TCRdb, only in-frame clones are kept and a portion is missing. The sample consists of 85,000 to 130,000 clones, 86% of them appearing once. With 0 bases removed from V and 6 bases from J, the gap between germline ends came to 10 bases. This CDR3 region has 14 residues. Germline V CDR1 and CDR2: SGHRS, YFSETQ. Assignments of participants to cohorts depended upon their own reported clinical history. Sequences were obtained from PBMCs or T cells enriched from blood (not recorded which). The chain employs TRBV5-1 and TRBJ1-5; weak D call: TRBD1 (6 bases). The sequence was collected from a woman in her fifties or sixties who had recovered from COVID-19. Here the CDR3 DNA reads TGCGCCAGCAGCTTGGAGGGGGGGAGTCAGCCCCAGCATTTT. It is translated as CASSLEGGSQPQHF.